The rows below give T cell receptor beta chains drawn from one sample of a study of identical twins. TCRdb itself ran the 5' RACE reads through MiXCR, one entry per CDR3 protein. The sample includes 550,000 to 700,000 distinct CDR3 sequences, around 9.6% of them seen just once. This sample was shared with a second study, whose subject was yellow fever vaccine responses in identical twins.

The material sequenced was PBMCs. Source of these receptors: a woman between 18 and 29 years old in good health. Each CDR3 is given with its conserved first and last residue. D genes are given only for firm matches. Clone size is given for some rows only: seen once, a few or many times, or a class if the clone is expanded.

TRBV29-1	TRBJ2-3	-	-	CSAHPDTRSTDTQYF	TGCAGCGCTCATCCGGACACCCGTAGCACAGATACGCAGTATTTT
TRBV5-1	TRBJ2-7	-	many	CASSLYRQESEQYF	TGCGCCAGCAGCTTATACCGACAGGAGAGCGAGCAGTACTTC
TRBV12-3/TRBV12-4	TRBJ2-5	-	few	CASRGRHQSQETQYF	TGTGCCAGCAGAGGGCGGCACCAGAGCCAAGAGACCCAGTACTTC
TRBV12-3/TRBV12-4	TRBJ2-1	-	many	CAIMRLGEQFF	TGTGCCATTATGAGGCTCGGTGAGCAGTTCTTC
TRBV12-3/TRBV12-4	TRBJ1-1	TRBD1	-	CASSLTQGITEAFF	TGTGCCAGCAGTTTAACACAGGGGATCACTGAAGCTTTCTTT
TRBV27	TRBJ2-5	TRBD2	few	CASSSPTSGEETQYF	TGTGCCAGCAGTTCCCCGACTAGCGGGGAAGAGACCCAGTACTTC
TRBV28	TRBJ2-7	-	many	CASQSSAWEQYF	TGTGCCAGCCAGAGTTCCGCGTGGGAGCAGTACTTC
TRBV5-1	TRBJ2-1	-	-	CASSPGIRNEQFF	TGCGCCAGCAGCCCGGGGATTAGGAATGAGCAGTTCTTC
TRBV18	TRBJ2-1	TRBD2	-	CASSPREGRMPNEQFF	TGTGCCAGCTCACCACGGGAGGGGCGAATGCCCAATGAGCAGTTCTTC
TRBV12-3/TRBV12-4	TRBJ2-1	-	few	CASSFYGGTMTYNEQFF	TGTGCCAGCAGTTTTTATGGGGGAACCATGACCTACAATGAGCAGTTCTTC
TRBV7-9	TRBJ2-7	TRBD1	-	CASSPWTGRGEQYF	TGTGCCAGCAGCCCATGGACAGGGAGAGGTGAGCAGTACTTC
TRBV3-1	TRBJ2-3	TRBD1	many	CASSYRDRVADTQYF	TGTGCCAGCAGCTACCGGGACAGGGTCGCAGATACGCAGTATTTT
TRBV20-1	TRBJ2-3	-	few	CSARDAGKVSDTQYF	TGCAGTGCTAGAGATGCAGGGAAGGTGTCAGATACGCAGTATTTT
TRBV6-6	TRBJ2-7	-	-	CASGGATNYEQYF	TGTGCCAGCGGGGGGGCAACTAACTACGAGCAGTACTTC
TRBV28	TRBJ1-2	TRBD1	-	CAGGQGLPNYGYTF	TGTGCCGGTGGACAGGGGCTACCTAACTATGGCTACACCTTC
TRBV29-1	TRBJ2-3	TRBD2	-	CSVEGGTSWGTQYF	TGCAGCGTTGAAGGGGGGACTAGTTGGGGTACGCAGTATTTT
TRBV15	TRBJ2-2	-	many	CATRLTGPNTGELFF	TGTGCCACCAGACTTACTGGGCCGAACACCGGGGAGCTGTTTTTT
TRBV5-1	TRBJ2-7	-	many	CASSLVPPGPNSYEQYF	TGCGCCAGCAGCTTGGTTCCCCCGGGACCAAACTCCTACGAGCAGTACTTC
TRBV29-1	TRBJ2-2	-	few	CSVEGQLNTGELFF	TGCAGCGTTGAAGGTCAACTTAACACCGGGGAGCTGTTTTTT
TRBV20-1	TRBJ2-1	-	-	CSAPWGLPSNEQFF	TGCAGTGCTCCATGGGGGCTACCGAGCAATGAGCAGTTCTTC
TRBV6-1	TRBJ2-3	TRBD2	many	CASSEASGRTDTQYF	TGTGCCAGCTCCGAGGCTAGCGGGAGGACAGATACGCAGTATTTT
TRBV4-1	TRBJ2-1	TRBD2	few	CASSQGGSGGVSYNEQFF	TGCGCCAGCAGCCAAGGGGGTAGCGGGGGGGTCTCCTACAATGAGCAGTTCTTC
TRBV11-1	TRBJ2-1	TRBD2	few	CASSLFGGSGIVYNEQFF	TGTGCCAGCAGCTTATTCGGGGGAAGCGGGATCGTATACAATGAGCAGTTCTTC
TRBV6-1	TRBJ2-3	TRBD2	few	CASRSGTTAGGQYF	TGTGCCAGCCGCTCCGGGACTACCGCCGGTGGGCAGTATTTT
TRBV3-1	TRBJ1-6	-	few	CASNGGTRNSPLHF	TGTGCCAGCAACGGAGGGACAAGAAATTCACCCCTCCACTTT
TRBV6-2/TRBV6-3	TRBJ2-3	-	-	CASRDRKGPDTQYF	TGTGCCAGCAGAGATCGAAAGGGCCCAGATACGCAGTATTTT
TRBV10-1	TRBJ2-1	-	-	CASSGGDSERAFNNEQFF	TGCGCCAGCAGTGGTGGTGATAGCGAGAGGGCTTTCAACAATGAGCAGTTCTTC
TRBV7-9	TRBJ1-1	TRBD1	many	CASSLTGGTEAFF	TGCGCCAGCAGCTTGACAGGGGGGACTGAAGCTTTCTTT
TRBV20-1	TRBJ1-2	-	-	CSANREIYGYTF	TGCAGTGCTAACAGGGAAATCTATGGCTACACCTTC
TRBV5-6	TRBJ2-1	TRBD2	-	CASNQAGGTYNEQFF	TGTGCCAGCAACCAAGCGGGAGGAACGTACAATGAGCAGTTCTTC
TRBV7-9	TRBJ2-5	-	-	CASSLPGPTGETQYF	TGTGCCAGCAGCTTACCGGGACCCACGGGGGAGACCCAGTACTTC
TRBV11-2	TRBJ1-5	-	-	CASSSAGDSSQPQHF	TGTGCCAGCAGCTCAGCAGGGGATTCGAGTCAGCCCCAGCATTTT
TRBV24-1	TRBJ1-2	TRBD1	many	CATSGPGQDYGYTF	TGTGCCACCAGTGGGCCGGGACAGGACTATGGCTACACCTTC
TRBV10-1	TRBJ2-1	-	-	CASAQGASYNEQFF	TGCGCCAGCGCTCAGGGAGCCTCCTACAATGAGCAGTTCTTC
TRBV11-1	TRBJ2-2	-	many	CASSLIHPGVLGTGELFF	TGTGCCAGCAGCTTGATACATCCGGGGGTATTAGGCACCGGGGAGCTGTTTTTT
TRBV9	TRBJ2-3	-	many	CASSVDTPSAQYF	TGTGCCAGCAGCGTAGACACCCCAAGCGCGCAGTATTTT
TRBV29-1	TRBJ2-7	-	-	CSVSKPPINEQYF	TGCAGCGTATCAAAACCTCCTATAAACGAGCAGTACTTC
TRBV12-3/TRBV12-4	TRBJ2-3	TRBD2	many	CASSAIAGRADTQYF	TGTGCCAGCAGCGCAATAGCGGGGCGAGCAGATACGCAGTATTTT
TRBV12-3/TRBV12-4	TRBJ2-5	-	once	CASSAPGAAQETQYF	TGTGCCAGCAGCGCACCGGGGGCAGCCCAAGAGACCCAGTACTTC
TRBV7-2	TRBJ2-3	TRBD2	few	CASSVLAGGSQDTQYF	TGTGCCAGCAGCGTCCTAGCGGGGGGCTCCCAAGATACGCAGTATTTT
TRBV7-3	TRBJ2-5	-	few	CASSLMGGANQETQYF	TGTGCCAGCAGCTTAATGGGGGGCGCTAACCAAGAGACCCAGTACTTC
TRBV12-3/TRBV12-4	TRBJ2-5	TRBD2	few	CASSLRAGGPRKTQYF	TGTGCCAGCAGCCTTCGAGCGGGAGGGCCGAGGAAGACCCAGTACTTC
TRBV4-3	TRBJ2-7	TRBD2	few	CASSQDWTRRDEQYF	TGCGCCAGCAGCCAAGATTGGACTAGACGGGATGAGCAGTACTTC
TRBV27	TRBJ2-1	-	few	CASSFPPHEQFF	TGTGCCAGCAGTTTTCCCCCTCATGAGCAGTTCTTC
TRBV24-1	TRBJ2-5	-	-	CATSDPGGNTQETQYF	TGTGCCACCAGTGATCCTGGGGGAAATACTCAAGAGACCCAGTACTTC
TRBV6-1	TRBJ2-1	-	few	CASSKGVSSYNEQFF	TGTGCCAGCTCCAAGGGAGTTAGCTCCTACAATGAGCAGTTCTTC
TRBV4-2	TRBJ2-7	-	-	CASSQSAGTPPRAQYF	TGTGCCAGCAGCCAATCAGCCGGGACGCCCCCTAGGGCGCAGTACTTC
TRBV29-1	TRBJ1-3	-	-	CSVDLGMGASSGNTIYF	TGCAGCGTTGATTTGGGGATGGGGGCCAGCTCTGGAAACACCATATATTTT
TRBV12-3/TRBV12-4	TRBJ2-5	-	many	CASSPPDSQETQYF	TGTGCCAGCAGTCCCCCGGACAGTCAAGAGACCCAGTACTTC
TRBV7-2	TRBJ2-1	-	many	CASSLVGPPGEQFF	TGTGCCAGCAGCTTAGTTGGGCCCCCGGGTGAGCAGTTCTTC
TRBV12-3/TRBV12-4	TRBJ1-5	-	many	CASSPGGWGNQPQHF	TGTGCCAGCAGTCCCGGCGGGTGGGGAAATCAGCCCCAGCATTTT
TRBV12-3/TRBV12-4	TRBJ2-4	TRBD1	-	CASSPPGQGKNIQYF	TGTGCCAGCAGCCCGCCTGGACAGGGCAAAAACATTCAGTACTTC
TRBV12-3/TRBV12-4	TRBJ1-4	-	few	CASSFPKVVGEEGKLFF	TGTGCCAGCAGTTTCCCTAAGGTGGTTGGGGAAGAGGGAAAACTGTTTTTT
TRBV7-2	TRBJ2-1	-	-	CASSSQFGIYNEQFF	TGTGCCAGCAGCTCGCAATTCGGGATTTACAATGAGCAGTTCTTC
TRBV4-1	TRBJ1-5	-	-	CASSQDQGQPQHF	TGCGCCAGCAGCCAAGATCAAGGTCAGCCCCAGCATTTT
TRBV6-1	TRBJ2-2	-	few	CASHPWGRGASTGELFF	TGTGCCAGCCACCCATGGGGTCGGGGGGCCAGCACCGGGGAGCTGTTTTTT
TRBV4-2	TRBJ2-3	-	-	CASSGGENTDTQYF	TGTGCCAGCAGCGGTGGGGAAAACACAGATACGCAGTATTTT
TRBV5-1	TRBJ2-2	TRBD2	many	CASSSLAGGRTGELFF	TGCGCCAGCAGCTCTCTAGCGGGGGGCCGAACCGGGGAGCTGTTTTTT
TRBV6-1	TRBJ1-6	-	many	CASSIRDGDNSPLHF	TGTGCCAGCAGTATCAGGGACGGAGATAATTCACCCCTCCACTTT